This TCR beta chain is from a study of blood T cell repertoires in COVID-19. Sequencing was performed with immunoSEQ multiplex PCR; in TCRdb, only in-frame clones are kept and a portion is missing. Altogether some 670,000 clones are present, 80% to 90% being singletons, with the ten largest covering approximately 0.3%. The CDR3 loop spans 20 amino acids. The sequencing sample was made of peripheral blood. This clonotype originated in a woman younger than 35 with acute or convalescent COVID-19. The chain combines TRBV12-2 with TRBJ1-1; the DNA was not compared with TRBD1, the D call given in the table. TRBV12-2 is a documented pseudogene. The CDR3 is CASRSPGQGDGSKANTEAFF. In DNA, the CDR3 is TGTGCAAGTCGTTCTCCGGGACAGGGTGATGGTTCGAAAGCTAACACTGAAGCTTTCTTT.